The 10 T cell receptor beta chains listed next were all sequenced from one sample in a study of T-cell reconstitution after alpha-beta-depleted transplantation in children. This sample's TCRbeta library carried unique molecular identifier barcodes. TCRdb processed the PCR reads anew with MiXCR; each CDR3 protein has one entry. The sample has 450,000 to 600,000 distinct CDR3 sequences, approximately 12% seen once; the top ten hold 2% to 2.5%. The input for sequencing was PBMCs, mostly from graft donor cells, taken 360 days after TCRalphabeta/CD19-depleted stem cell transplant. Receptor source: a male patient between 5 and 17 years old who had a stem cell transplant for acute myeloid leukemia, so the T cells may come from the graft donor.

The chain employs TRBV20-1 and TRBJ2-7, with D possibly matching TRBD1 (6 bases). This CDR3 has 16 residues. With 0 bases removed from V and 2 bases from J, the gap between germline ends came to 17 bases. Germline V gene data show CDR1 as DFQATT and CDR2 as SNEGSKA (reference sequence). This chain's CDR3 is CSARDLRQGRTYEQYF. CDR3 coding DNA: TGCAGTGCTAGAGATCTCAGGCAGGGGCGGACCTACGAGCAGTACTTC.

This clonotype appeared a few times. J is TRBJ2-5 and V is TRBV4-2; 13 positions match TRBD2. CDR1 is LGHNA, CDR2 YNFKEQ, per germline. The CDR3 sequence is 17 residues long. V trimming: 3 bases; J trimming: 0 bases; junction bases outside the gene matches: 4. CDR3 bases: TGTGCCAGCAGCCAGAGAGGGACTAGCGGGGACCAAGAGACCCAGTACTTC. Protein: CASSQRGTSGDQETQYF.

The V gene is TRBV28, the J gene TRBJ2-3; 7 bases fit TRBD2. With V trimmed by 5 bases and J by 2 bases, 4 bases remained unmatched. The CDR3 is 14 residues long. Germline-derived CDR1 and CDR2 are MDHEN and SYDVKM. Here the CDR3 reads CASSRDYSTDTQYF. In DNA, the CDR3 is TGTGCCAGCAGTCGGGACTACTCCACAGATACGCAGTATTTT.

This clonotype was detected only a few times. V gene TRBV6-5 combines with J gene TRBJ2-5; TRBD2 matches at 11 bases. The CDR3 totals 16 residues. Germline CDR1 and CDR2: MNHEY and SVGAGI. J was trimmed by 4 bases and V by 2 bases; bases with no gene match: 6. The CDR3 bases are TGTGCCAGCAGTTACGCGACTAGCGGGAAGAGAGAGACCCAGTACTTC. Translation gives CASSYATSGKRETQYF.

This chain uses TRBV28 with TRBJ1-1; tentatively, D is TRBD1 (5 bases). CDR1 and CDR2 from the germline V gene are MDHEN and SYDVKM. V was clipped by 5 bases and J by 0 bases, with 19 bases between them. There are 17 residues in the CDR3. The DNA for the CDR3 is TGTGCCAGCAGTCCCAGCGGGCAGGGCATCATGAACACTGAAGCTTTCTTT. Amino acid sequence: CASSPSGQGIMNTEAFF.

Details on this clonotype: Because it lacks the conserved phenylalanine or tryptophan at the end, this CDR3 is likely a read error. The J gene is TRBJ2-2, the V gene TRBV29-1, with 7 bases fitting TRBD2. CDR1 and CDR2 from the germline V gene are SQVTM and ANQGSEA. Losses at the gene ends were 5 bases for V and 8 bases for J; bases not matched to a gene: 11. CDR3 length: 14 residues. CDR3 nucleotide sequence: TGCAGCGTTCCCCAAGGCGGGAGAGTGGGGGAGCTGTTTTAT. Its protein product is CSVPQGGRVGELFY.

This clonotype was detected ten times or more. This rearrangement joins TRBV28 to TRBJ2-2; possible D gene TRBD2, 7 bases. This CDR3 is 14 amino acids long. V lost 8 bases to trimming and J lost 3 bases, with 13 bases between them. The V gene's germline CDR1 is MDHEN and CDR2 SYDVKM. The CDR3: CASLGGQYTGELFF. DNA for the CDR3: TGTGCCAGCCTCGGGGGGCAATACACCGGGGAGCTGTTTTTT.

This clonotype was found a few times. The gene calls are TRBV15 and TRBJ2-5, with D perhaps given as TRBD1 or TRBD2 (5 bases each). The germline CDR1 and CDR2 sequences are LNHNV and YYDKDF (reference sequence). The ends were cut back, 0 bases at V and 5 bases at J, with 16 bases in the middle. The CDR3 contains 16 residues. DNA for the CDR3: TGTGCCACCAGCAGAGATCAAGTCAGGTGGGGGGAGACCCAGTACTTC. It codes for CATSRDQVRWGETQYF.

CDR3 coding DNA: TGTGCCACCAGCAGACGCCCCCCCGGACTAGCCGGAGTCAATGAGCAGTTCTTC. This encodes CATSRRPPGLAGVNEQFF. V usage is TRBV15 and J usage is TRBJ2-1, with 8 bases that match TRBD2. Germline assignment: CDR1 LNHNV and CDR2 YYDKDF (reference sequence). The CDR3 runs 18 residues. V trimming: 2 bases; J trimming: 6 bases; junction bases outside the gene matches: 15.

This clonotype was detected a few times. The chain is built from TRBV29-1 and TRBJ1-1; D is unresolved. The CDR3 has 9 residues. CDR1 and CDR2 from the germline V gene are SQVTM and ANQGSEA. The V end was cut by 5 bases, the J end by 6 bases, with 4 bases between. The DNA of the CDR3 is TGCAGCGTTCGTCCTGAAGCTTTCTTT. Its protein product is CSVRPEAFF.